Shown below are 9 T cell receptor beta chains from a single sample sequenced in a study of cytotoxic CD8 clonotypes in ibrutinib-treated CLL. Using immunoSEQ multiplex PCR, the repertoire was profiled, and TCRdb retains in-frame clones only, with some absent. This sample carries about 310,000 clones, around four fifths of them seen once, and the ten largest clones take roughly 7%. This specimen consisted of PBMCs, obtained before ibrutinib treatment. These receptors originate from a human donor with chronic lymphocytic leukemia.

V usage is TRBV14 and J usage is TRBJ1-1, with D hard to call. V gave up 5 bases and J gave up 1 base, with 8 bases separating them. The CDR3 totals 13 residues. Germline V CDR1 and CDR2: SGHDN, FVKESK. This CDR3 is CASSVTENTEAFF. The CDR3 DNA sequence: TGTGCCAGCAGCGTTACAGAGAACACTGAAGCTTTCTTT.

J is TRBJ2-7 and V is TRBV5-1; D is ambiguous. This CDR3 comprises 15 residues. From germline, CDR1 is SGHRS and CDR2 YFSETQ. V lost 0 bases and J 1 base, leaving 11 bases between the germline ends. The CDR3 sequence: CASSLAGSNSYEQYF. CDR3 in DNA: TGCGCCAGCAGCTTGGCCGGTAGCAATTCCTACGAGCAGTACTTC.

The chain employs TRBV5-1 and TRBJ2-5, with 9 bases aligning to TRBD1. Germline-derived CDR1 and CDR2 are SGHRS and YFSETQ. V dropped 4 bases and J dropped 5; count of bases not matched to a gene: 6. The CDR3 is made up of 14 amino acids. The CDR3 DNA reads TGCGCCAGCAGCCGACAGGGGGGGATGGAGACCCAGTACTTC. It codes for CASSRQGGMETQYF.

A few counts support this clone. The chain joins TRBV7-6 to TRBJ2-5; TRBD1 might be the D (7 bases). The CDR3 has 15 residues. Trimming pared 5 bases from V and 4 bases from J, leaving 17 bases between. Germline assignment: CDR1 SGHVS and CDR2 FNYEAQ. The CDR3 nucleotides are TGTGCCAGCAGCGCGGGACAGATCCCAAGAGAGACCCAGTACTTC. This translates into CASSAGQIPRETQYF.

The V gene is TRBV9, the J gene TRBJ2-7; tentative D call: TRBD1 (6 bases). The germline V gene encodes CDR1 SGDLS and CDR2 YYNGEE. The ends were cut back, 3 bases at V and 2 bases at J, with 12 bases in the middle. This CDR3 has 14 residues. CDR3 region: CASSARTEPYEQYF. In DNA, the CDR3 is TGTGCCAGCAGCGCGAGGACAGAACCCTACGAGCAGTACTTC.

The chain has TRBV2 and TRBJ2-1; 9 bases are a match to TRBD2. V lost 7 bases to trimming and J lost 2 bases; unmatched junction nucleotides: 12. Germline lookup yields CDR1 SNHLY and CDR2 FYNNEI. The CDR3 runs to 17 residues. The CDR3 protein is CASTASGMSRAYNEQFF. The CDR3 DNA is TGTGCCAGCACGGCTAGCGGGATGTCGCGTGCCTACAATGAGCAGTTCTTC.

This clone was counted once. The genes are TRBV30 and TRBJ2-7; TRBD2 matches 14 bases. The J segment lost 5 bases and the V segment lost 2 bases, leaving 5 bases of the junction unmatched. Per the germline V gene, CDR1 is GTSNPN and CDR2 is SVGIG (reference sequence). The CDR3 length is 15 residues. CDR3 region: CAWSKGLAGADEQYF. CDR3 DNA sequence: TGTGCCTGGAGTAAGGGACTAGCGGGAGCGGACGAGCAGTACTTC.

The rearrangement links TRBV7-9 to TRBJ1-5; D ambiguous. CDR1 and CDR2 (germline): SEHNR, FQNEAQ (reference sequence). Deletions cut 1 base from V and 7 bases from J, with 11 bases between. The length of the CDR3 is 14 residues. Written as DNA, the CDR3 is TGTGCCAGCAGCTTAGGGGGAGCGGGGCAGCCCCAGCATTTT. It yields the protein CASSLGGAGQPQHF.

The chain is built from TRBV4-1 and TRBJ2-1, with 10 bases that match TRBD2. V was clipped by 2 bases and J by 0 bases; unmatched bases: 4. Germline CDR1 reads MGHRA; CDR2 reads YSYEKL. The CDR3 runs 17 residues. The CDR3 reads CASSQLSSGSSYNEQFF. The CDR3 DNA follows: TGCGCCAGCAGCCAACTCTCTAGCGGGAGCTCCTACAATGAGCAGTTCTTC.